The 28 T cell receptor beta chains below were found in one sample sequenced in a study of blood T cell repertoires in COVID-19. Using immunoSEQ multiplex PCR, the repertoire was profiled, and TCRdb retains in-frame clones only, with some absent. The data contain 90,000 or so clones, approximately 91% of them singletons. The sequenced sample consisted of peripheral blood. These receptors all come from a man in his 60s with COVID-19, enrolled during active disease.

The CDR3: CVAGQGTDTQYF. The CDR3 nucleotides read TGTGTCGCGGGACAGGGCACAGATACGCAGTATTTT. V and J are TRBV7-9 and TRBJ2-3, with 8 positions matching TRBD1. The CDR3 is made up of 12 amino acids. Germline-derived CDR1 and CDR2 are SEHNR and FQNEAQ (reference sequence).

The V gene is TRBV6-6, the J gene TRBJ1-5; the D gene is possibly TRBD1 (5 bases). CDR1 MNHNY and CDR2 SVGAGI come from the germline V gene (reference sequence). V was trimmed by 4 bases and J by 2 bases, leaving 15 bases between them. This CDR3 is 16 amino acids long. CDR3 region: CASSSTETSGNQPQHF. CDR3 coding DNA: TGTGCCAGCAGTTCGACAGAGACATCCGGCAATCAGCCCCAGCATTTT.

CDR3 protein: CAWSYGQGGKSPLHF. CDR3 sequence (DNA): TGTGCCTGGAGTTACGGACAGGGAGGGAAATCACCCCTCCACTTT. The chain is built from TRBV30 and TRBJ1-6; TRBD1 aligns across 8 bases. The V gene's germline CDR1 is GTSNPN and CDR2 SVGIG (reference sequence). CDR3 length: 15 amino acids. Trimming cost V 2 bases and J 10 bases; bases outside gene matches: 10.

The chain recombines TRBV9 with TRBJ2-7; the match to TRBD1 covers 7 bases. Per the germline V gene, CDR1 is SGDLS and CDR2 is YYNGEE. The V and J ends lost 3 bases and 0 bases, in that order; junction bases with no gene match: 9. The CDR3 covers 16 residues. The CDR3 bases are TGTGCCAGCAGCGCAGATTGGACAGGCCGCTCCTACGAGCAGTACTTC. It translates to CASSADWTGRSYEQYF. Variable domain in full (rest from reference TRBV9 and TRBJ2-7): DSGVTQTPKHLITATGQRVTLRCSPRSGDLSVYWYQQSLDQGLQFLIQYYNGEERAKGNILERFSAQQFPDLHSELNLSSLELGDSALYFCASSADWTGRSYEQYFGPGTRLTVT.

The V call is TRBV2, the J call TRBJ1-4; perhaps TRBD1 as D (5 bases). Germline-derived CDR1 and CDR2 are SNHLY and FYNNEI. Trimming removed 6 bases at V and 7 bases at J, with 15 bases between. The CDR3 runs to 14 residues. The CDR3 coding sequence is TGTGCCAGCAGCCTTCTCGACAGTAGTGAAAAACTGTTTTTT. Protein: CASSLLDSSEKLFF.

The V gene is TRBV12-3 or TRBV12-4, the J gene TRBJ1-4, with 8 bases fitting TRBD1. The length of the CDR3 is 13 residues. The V and J ends lost 0 bases and 14 bases, in that order; junction bases with no gene match: 5. CDR3 residues: CASSLALDRGLFF. The DNA of the CDR3 is TGTGCCAGCAGTTTAGCTTTAGACAGGGGCCTGTTTTTT.

The chain recombines TRBV28 with TRBJ2-3; 14 bases are a match to TRBD2. The CDR3 runs 19 residues. CDR1 and CDR2 (germline): MDHEN, SYDVKM. Germline trimming cut 7 bases from V and 2 bases from J; bases unmatched to any gene: 14. CDR3 protein: CASTDPPWTSGRNTDTQYF. CDR3 sequence (DNA): TGTGCCAGCACGGACCCCCCTTGGACTAGCGGGAGGAACACAGATACGCAGTATTTT.

This chain links TRBV6-5 with TRBJ2-5, with D unclear. Looked up from germline, CDR1 is MNHEY and CDR2 is SVGAGI. With 0 bases removed from V and 3 bases from J, the gap between germline ends came to 5 bases. This CDR3 is built from 13 residues. The DNA for the CDR3 is TGTGCCAGCAGTTACTCGGTAGAAGAGACCCAGTACTTC. This encodes CASSYSVEETQYF.

The chain uses TRBV4-1 and TRBJ1-5, with unresolved D. V was cut by 6 bases and J by 0 bases, with 15 bases left in between. Germline V gene lookup returns CDR1 MGHRA and CDR2 YSYEKL. This CDR3 region has 16 residues. CDR3 amino acids: CASRDRVLNSNQPQHF. Written as DNA, the CDR3 is TGCGCCAGCAGAGACCGGGTCCTTAATAGCAATCAGCCCCAGCATTTT.

This chain connects TRBV29-1 to TRBJ2-7, with D possibly TRBD2 on 6 matching bases. The CDR3 spans 14 residues. V lost 7 bases, J lost 4 bases, and 20 bases lay in between. Germline CDR1 and CDR2: SQVTM and ANQGSEA. In DNA, the CDR3 is TGCAGCGCTATTACCGGGACTGAATTATACGAGCAGTACTTC. Protein product: CSAITGTELYEQYF.

V and J are TRBV2 and TRBJ1-6; a weak D match, TRBD1 (5 bases). The ends were cut back, 0 bases at V and 7 bases at J, with 16 bases in the middle. CDR3 length equals 17 residues. CDR1 is SNHLY, CDR2 FYNNEI, per germline. Here the CDR3 DNA reads TGTGCCAGCAGTGAAGCGCTGTCTCACAGGATCAATTCACCCCTCCACTTT. Translation: CASSEALSHRINSPLHF. Based on the CDR3 plus reference TRBV2 and TRBJ1-6, the full variable domain is EPEVTQTPSHQVTQMGQEVILRCVPISNHLYFYWYRQILGQKVEFLVSFYNNEISEKSEIFDDQFSVERPDGSNFTLKIRSTKLEDSAMYFCASSEALSHRINSPLHFGNGTRLTVT.

V gene TRBV3-1 (or the pseudogene TRBV3-2) combines with J gene TRBJ1-5; D call uncertain. CDR1 is LGHDT, CDR2 YNNKEL, per germline (reference sequence). V gave up 0 bases and J gave up 0 bases, with 6 bases separating them. This CDR3 contains 15 residues. The CDR3 spells CASSQDRSSNQPQHF. CDR3 nucleotides: TGTGCCAGCAGCCAAGATCGGTCTAGCAATCAGCCCCAGCATTTT.

V is TRBV5-1 and J is TRBJ2-3, with 10 bases matching TRBD2. There are 18 residues in the CDR3. The germline CDR1 and CDR2 sequences are SGHRS and YFSETQ. Losses at the gene ends were 4 bases for V and 0 bases for J; bases not matched to a gene: 11. The chain's CDR3 is CASSPSSGGYSSTDTQYF. As DNA, the CDR3 is TGCGCCAGCAGCCCCTCTAGCGGGGGTTATTCTAGCACAGATACGCAGTATTTT.

This chain links TRBV6-4 with TRBJ2-1; a weak D match, TRBD2 (5 bases). The germline V and J ends were trimmed by 2 bases and 8 bases, with 16 bases remaining between them. The germline gives CDR1 MRHNA, CDR2 SNTAGT. This CDR3 is 15 amino acids long. The CDR3 coding sequence is TGTGCCAGCAGTGACGGGTACCCCCCCGGGGATGAGCAGTTCTTC. The encoded protein is CASSDGYPPGDEQFF.

The chain combines TRBV27 with TRBJ1-1; D remains unclear. This CDR3 contains 15 residues. Trimming took off 5 bases at V and 1 base at J, with 14 bases between the two ends. Germline CDR1 reads MNHEY; CDR2 reads SMNVEV (reference sequence). CDR3 loop: CASSPYEGRNTEAFF. The CDR3 DNA reads TGTGCCAGCAGTCCTTATGAGGGAAGGAACACTGAAGCTTTCTTT.

The chain joins TRBV5-1 to TRBJ1-2; D perhaps matches TRBD1 (5 bases). The V end lost 0 bases, the J end lost 10 bases, and 16 bases lay between the germline ends. CDR1 is SGHRS, CDR2 YFSETQ, per germline. The CDR3 sequence is 14 residues long. In nucleotides, the CDR3 is TGCGCCAGCAGCTTGGGGGGACTGGGAATGAACTACACCTTC. Amino acid sequence: CASSLGGLGMNYTF.

V usage is TRBV20-1 and J usage is TRBJ2-3, with a weak D call TRBD2 (5 bases). The CDR3 is made up of 11 amino acids. V was trimmed by 7 bases and J by 3 bases, leaving 8 bases between them. Germline values: CDR1 DFQATT, CDR2 SNEGSKA (reference sequence). This chain's CDR3 is CSGELTDTQYF. In nucleotides, the CDR3 is TGCAGTGGGGAGTTAACAGATACGCAGTATTTT.

The gene calls are TRBV5-1 and TRBJ2-1; 9 nucleotides align to TRBD2. CDR1 is SGHRS, CDR2 YFSETQ, per germline. The CDR3 runs to 14 residues. The ends lost 4 bases at V and 2 bases at J; junction bases unmatched: 1. CDR3 region: CASSLAGPYNEQFF. The DNA for the CDR3 is TGCGCCAGCAGCCTAGCGGGACCCTACAATGAGCAGTTCTTC.

The genes are TRBV9 and TRBJ2-7; 8 positions agree with TRBD2. Germline V gives CDR1 SGDLS, CDR2 YYNGEE. The CDR3 consists of 15 residues. V was pared by 3 bases and J by 5 bases, with 10 bases of the junction left unmatched. The CDR3 DNA reads as TGTGCCAGCAGCGGTTCCGGGACTAGAAGCAACGAGCAGTACTTC. Translating gives CASSGSGTRSNEQYF.

V is TRBV28 and J is TRBJ2-7; tentatively, D is TRBD2 (6 bases). There are 13 residues in the CDR3. Trimming took off 2 bases at V and 6 bases at J, with 11 bases between the two ends. Germline V CDR1 and CDR2: MDHEN, SYDVKM. CDR3 sequence (DNA): TGTGCCAGCAGTTTACAGGGAGGAAGCGAGCAGTACTTC. Translated, it gives CASSLQGGSEQYF.

The CDR3 is CASRWDSSYEQYF. Here the CDR3 DNA reads TGTGCCAGCAGATGGGACAGTTCCTACGAGCAGTACTTC. The genes are TRBV28 and TRBJ2-7; 7 bases are shared with TRBD1. This CDR3 has 13 amino acids. The germline gives CDR1 MDHEN, CDR2 SYDVKM. V shed 6 bases and J 1 base; nucleotides not matched to a gene: 3.

The CDR3 protein is CASSLAGASGENEQFF. The DNA of the CDR3 is TGTGCCAGCAGCTTGGCCGGAGCTAGCGGGGAAAATGAGCAGTTCTTC. V usage is TRBV5-4 and J usage is TRBJ2-1; 9 nucleotides line up with TRBD2. Germline V gene sequence: CDR1 SGHNT, CDR2 YYREEE (reference sequence). The CDR3 contains 16 residues. The V segment lost 0 bases and the J segment 7 bases; nucleotides outside the gene matches: 8.

The chain employs TRBV24-1 and TRBJ2-5, with 7 bases lining up with TRBD1. In germline, CDR1 is KGHDR, CDR2 SFDVKD. After removal of 6 bases from V and 4 bases from J, the junction contained 10 bases not matched to a gene. This CDR3 region has 15 residues. In DNA form, the CDR3 reads TGTGCCACCAGTACTACACAGGGGAGCCGAGAGACCCAGTACTTC. Translation: CATSTTQGSRETQYF.

The J gene is TRBJ1-1, the V gene TRBV5-4; 11 nucleotides match TRBD1. The CDR3 runs 15 residues. Per the germline V gene, CDR1 is SGHNT and CDR2 is YYREEE (reference sequence). Unmatched junction bases numbered 5, after V lost 4 bases and J lost 3 bases. The CDR3, as DNA: TGTGCCAGCAGCGATCCGGGACAGGGGGACACTGAAGCTTTCTTT. This encodes CASSDPGQGDTEAFF.

The chain's CDR3 is CASSQGVAGAYNEQFF. The CDR3 DNA is TGTGCCAGCAGCCAAGGGGTAGCGGGGGCCTACAATGAGCAGTTCTTC. The chain joins TRBV3-1 (or the pseudogene TRBV3-2) to TRBJ2-1, with 9 bases identical to TRBD2. The germline CDR1 and CDR2 sequences are LGHDT and YNNKEL (reference sequence). The V gene end was trimmed by 1 base and the J gene end by 2 bases; junction bases not matched to a gene: 3. This CDR3 has 16 residues.

J is TRBJ1-1 and V is TRBV6-5, with 7 bases fitting TRBD1. CDR1 is MNHEY, CDR2 SVGAGI, per germline. V gave up 6 bases and J gave up 1 base; unmatched junction bases: 5. The CDR3 has 14 residues. The CDR3 loop is CASRRDRANTEAFF. Written as DNA, the CDR3 is TGTGCCAGCAGAAGGGACAGAGCGAACACTGAAGCTTTCTTT.

In DNA form, the CDR3 reads TGTGCCAGCAGCCTGGGACTAGCGGGGAACACCGGGGAGCTGTTTTTT. This sequence encodes CASSLGLAGNTGELFF. The gene calls are TRBV7-3 and TRBJ2-2; 12 bases align to TRBD2. The CDR3 covers 16 residues. The V gene's germline CDR1 is SGHTA and CDR2 FQGTGA. The J segment lost 1 base and the V segment lost 5 bases, leaving 2 bases of the junction unmatched.

A note on this clone: Germline and junction disagree at one end, which may indicate a read error. V is TRBV4-1 and J is TRBJ2-3, with 13 bases aligning to TRBD2. The germline gives CDR1 MGHRA, CDR2 YSYEKL. The CDR3 has 16 residues. The DNA of the CDR3 is TGCGCCAGCAGCCAGATGGGACTAGCGGGGACAGGTACGCAGTATTTT. This sequence encodes CASSQMGLAGTGTQYF.